Listed here are 22 T cell receptor beta chains from one sample, sequenced in a study of metastatic and nonmetastatic thyroid tumors. Prior to thyroid surgery, none of the patients had received any treatment. Via MiXCR, TCRdb re-called the PCR reads. The data contain 13,000 or so clones, around 25% of them singletons. The sequencing input was adjacent normal tissue. These receptors all stem from a female donor with papillary thyroid cancer or a benign thyroid nodule (not recorded which). Some clones in this sample may be carry-over from other donors' samples.

The V gene is TRBV20-1, the J gene TRBJ2-5; 9 positions match TRBD1. This CDR3 is built from 14 residues. V lost 5 bases and J lost 5; bases outside the gene matches: 9. Germline V lookup: CDR1 DFQATT, CDR2 SNEGSKA (reference sequence). DNA of the CDR3: TGCAGTGCTCAACCGGGACAGGGTTGGGAGACCCAGTACTTC. Its translation: CSAQPGQGWETQYF.

This clone is medium-sized within its sample. This chain joins TRBV11-3 and TRBJ2-7; 14 positions match TRBD2. The CDR3 is made up of 18 amino acids. Trimming took 2 bases from V and 0 from J; bases not matched to a gene: 6. Germline values: CDR1 SGHNT, CDR2 YENEEA. CDR3: CASSLLGTSGRNSYEQYF. The CDR3 bases are TGTGCCAGCAGCTTACTGGGGACTAGCGGGAGAAACTCCTACGAGCAGTACTTC.

This clone was recorded many times. The J gene is TRBJ2-5, the V gene TRBV7-3; a possible D gene is TRBD2 (5 bases). The germline CDR1 and CDR2 sequences are SGHTA and FQGTGA. The CDR3 runs 14 residues. V was cut by 4 bases and J by 2 bases, with 11 bases left in between. This CDR3 is CASSSDSNQETQYF. CDR3 in DNA: TGTGCCAGCAGCTCGGACTCAAATCAAGAGACCCAGTACTTC.

In regard to this clone: No conserved phenylalanine or tryptophan ends this CDR3, so it is likely a read error. Because the CDR3's place on the DNA is in doubt, the DNA is left out and the CDR3 is given as listed by TCRdb. The J gene is TRBJ1-2, the V gene TRBV6-4. The CDR3 adds up to 15 amino acids, both ends counted. Germline CDR1 reads MRHNA; CDR2 reads SNTAGT. The CDR3: CASSDTPQCLGGFTY.

This clone was observed a handful of times. The chain couples TRBV4-1 to TRBJ1-4; D is possibly TRBD1 (6 bases). This CDR3 is built from 13 residues. CDR1 is MGHRA and CDR2 is YSYEKL in the germline V gene. Trimming took 5 bases from V and 11 from J, leaving 15 bases between them. The chain's CDR3 is CASSSQGRGKLFF. DNA for the CDR3: TGCGCCAGCAGCTCCCAGGGCAGGGGCAAACTGTTTTTT.

The V call is TRBV12-3 or TRBV12-4, the J call TRBJ2-7; 7 nucleotides align to TRBD1. The CDR3 is made up of 14 amino acids. After removal of 5 bases from V and 3 bases from J, the junction contained 7 bases not matched to a gene. In DNA form, the CDR3 reads TGTGCCAGCAGTATAGGGGGACAGCTCTACGAGCAGTACTTC. Amino acids: CASSIGGQLYEQYF.

Note on this clone: Germline is not matched at one junction end, which may reflect a read error. The J gene is TRBJ2-1, the V gene TRBV12-3 or TRBV12-4, with D uncertain. CDR3 length equals 15 residues. The CDR3 region is CASSLSLGIYNEQIF. Written as DNA, the CDR3 is TGTGCCAGCAGTTTATCTCTAGGGATCTACAATGAGCAGATATTC.

This chain links TRBV6-1 with TRBJ1-2; D ambiguous. The CDR3 length is 11 residues. V lost 6 bases to trimming and J lost 1 base, with 3 bases between them. Germline CDR1 MNHNS, CDR2 SASEGT. DNA of the CDR3: TGTGCCAGCAGAGGTAACTATGGCTACACCTTC. Translation: CASRGNYGYTF.

This clone has a handful of counts. Compared with germline, one end of the junction differs, possibly owing to a read error. The chain couples TRBV27 to TRBJ2-2, with 9 positions matching TRBD1. The CDR3 is 14 amino acids. From germline, CDR1 is MNHEY and CDR2 SMNVEV (reference sequence). The CDR3 bases are TGTGCCAGCGGCCGTGGACAGGGGCCCGGGGAGCTGCTTTTT. Amino acids: CASGRGQGPGELLF.

There are a few counts of this clone. This chain links TRBV12-3 or TRBV12-4 with TRBJ2-2; D perhaps matches TRBD1 (5 bases). The CDR3 loop spans 15 amino acids. Trimming took off 7 bases at V and 6 bases at J, with 18 bases between the two ends. CDR3 amino acids: CASTFSREGAGELFF. In nucleotides, the CDR3 is TGTGCCAGCACCTTTTCCAGGGAAGGGGCCGGGGAGCTGTTTTTT.

This clone occurred a few times. Mismatch with germline at one junction end may stem from a read error. The V gene is TRBV6-2 or TRBV6-3, the J gene TRBJ1-5; weak D call: TRBD1 (5 bases). The CDR3 is 14 residues long. Germline assignment: CDR1 MNHEY and CDR2 SVGEGT. For the CDR3, the DNA is TGTGCCAACAGTTACAGGTATAGAAATCAGCCCCAGCATTTT. Translating it yields CANSYRYRNQPQHF.

At least ten counts were recorded for this clone. The chain is built from TRBV18 and TRBJ1-1, with TRBD1 identical over 8 bases. The germline CDR1 and CDR2 sequences are KGHSH and LQKENI. The length of the CDR3 is 14 residues. Unmatched junction bases numbered 7, after V lost 8 bases and J lost 2 bases. The CDR3 is CASGRQGSNTEAFF. The DNA for the CDR3 is TGTGCCAGCGGTCGACAGGGGAGTAACACTGAAGCTTTCTTT.

The chain combines TRBV9 with TRBJ1-2; 7 bases match TRBD1. Germline-derived CDR1 and CDR2 are SGDLS and YYNGEE. V shed 3 bases and J 8 bases; nucleotides not matched to a gene: 10. CDR3 size: 14 residues. Written as DNA, the CDR3 is TGTGCCAGCAGCGCCGGGACAGTATCCCGCGGCTACACCTTC. Protein sequence: CASSAGTVSRGYTF.

This clone turned up a few times. V usage is TRBV5-1 and J usage is TRBJ1-1; D is unresolved. The CDR3 is made up of 15 amino acids. Germline loops: CDR1 SGHRS, CDR2 YFSETQ. With 0 bases removed from V and 2 bases from J, the gap between germline ends came to 11 bases. The CDR3 sequence is CASSLVGWVNTEAFF. The DNA of the CDR3 is TGCGCCAGCAGCTTGGTTGGATGGGTCAACACTGAAGCTTTCTTT.

This clone is medium-sized (0.01 to 0.1%) in the sample. The chain carries TRBV24-1 and TRBJ2-3; D is perhaps TRBD2 (7 bases). CDR1 KGHDR and CDR2 SFDVKD come from the germline V gene. The CDR3 contains 13 residues. Trimming left V 1 base short and J 9 bases short, with 10 bases between. CDR3 loop: CATSDLWGGTQYF. The CDR3 coding sequence is TGTGCCACCAGTGATTTATGGGGGGGCACGCAGTATTTT.

At least ten counts were recorded for this clone. Since a much larger clone is just one base distant, this may be a read error. This chain joins TRBV2 and TRBJ2-5; D is ambiguous. The germline V gene has CDR1 SNHLY and CDR2 FYNNEI. The CDR3 loop spans 15 amino acids. V was shortened by 6 bases and J by 7 bases, with 21 bases between the two germline ends. As DNA, the CDR3 is TGTGCCAGCAGCGAACGGGCTAACAAGAGATCGACCCAGTACTTC. Translated, it gives CASSERANKRSTQYF.

The table lists this clone with a few counts. The V and J genes are TRBV6-1 and TRBJ2-7, with TRBD1 as a possible D gene (7 bases). The germline V and J ends were trimmed by 6 bases and 2 bases, with 11 bases remaining between them. Germline V gives CDR1 MNHNS, CDR2 SASEGT. The CDR3 spans 13 residues. CDR3 nucleotides: TGTGCCAGCAGGGGGGGACAGACCTACGAGCAGTACTTC. Protein product: CASRGGQTYEQYF.

This clone was found a few times. CDR3 in amino acids: CATSDLEDEQYF. In DNA, the CDR3 is TGTGCCACCAGTGATTTAGAGGACGAGCAGTACTTC. The chain recombines TRBV24-1 with TRBJ2-7; D is undetermined. V lost 1 base, J lost 5 bases, and 5 bases lay in between. Germline V gene sequence: CDR1 KGHDR, CDR2 SFDVKD. CDR3 size: 12 residues.

This clone is termed medium-sized (0.01 to 0.1%). The J gene is TRBJ1-4, the V gene TRBV12-3 or TRBV12-4; 8 bases are a match to TRBD1. The CDR3 totals 14 residues. V dropped 2 bases and J dropped 8; count of bases not matched to a gene: 4. In DNA, the CDR3 is TGTGCCAGCAGTTTATCTGGACAGGGCGAAAAACTGTTTTTT. As protein: CASSLSGQGEKLFF.

There are a few counts of this clone. The chain links TRBV6-1 to TRBJ2-2, with D perhaps TRBD2 (5 bases). V gave up 6 bases and J gave up 4 bases, with 9 bases separating them. From germline, CDR1 is MNHNS and CDR2 SASEGT. This CDR3 has 13 residues. The CDR3 nucleotides read TGTGCCAGCAGACTAGGAAGCACCGGGGAGCTGTTTTTT. It specifies CASRLGSTGELFF.

This clone was counted at least ten times. V usage is TRBV2 and J usage is TRBJ2-2, with D possibly being TRBD1 (6 bases). The CDR3 covers 15 residues. Germline V CDR1 and CDR2: SNHLY, FYNNEI. Trimming pared 4 bases from V and 4 bases from J, leaving 13 bases between. The CDR3 DNA sequence: TGTGCCAGCAGTGGTATACAGGGCACCACCGGGGAGCTGTTTTTT. Its translation is CASSGIQGTTGELFF. Filled out from reference TRBV2 and TRBJ2-2, the complete variable domain reads EPEVTQTPSHQVTQMGQEVILRCVPISNHLYFYWYRQILGQKVEFLVSFYNNEISEKSEIFDDQFSVERPDGSNFTLKIRSTKLEDSAMYFCASSGIQGTTGELFFGEGSRLTVL.

This clone was detected ten times or more. V usage is TRBV15 and J usage is TRBJ1-1; D is possibly TRBD1 (5 bases). The germline V gene has CDR1 LNHNV and CDR2 YYDKDF (reference sequence). The length of the CDR3 is 18 residues. Trimming left V 7 bases short and J 0 bases short, with 24 bases between. For the CDR3, the DNA is TGTGCCACCAAGCCCCGGCTCGTATCGACAGCGATGAACACTGAAGCTTTCTTT. Translated, it gives CATKPRLVSTAMNTEAFF.